This T cell receptor beta chain was identified during a study of patients and donors after allogeneic stem cell transplantation. TCRdb called the RT-PCR reads again in MiXCR, with one record for every CDR3 protein. The sample yields 900,000 to 1,000,000 distinct CDR3 sequences, over 15% seen once. CDR1 is SNHLY, CDR2 FYNNEI, per germline. The CDR3 has 13 amino acids. Trimming left V 6 bases short and J 6 bases short, with 9 bases between. To note about this clonotype: A much larger clone differs from this one at a single base, so this may be a read error.

The receptor was derived from a human donor who was either an allogeneic HSCT recipient or a stem cell or donor lymphocyte infusion donor (not recorded which). It is not recorded whose cells these are; they may come from a transplant donor. The rearrangement uses TRBV2 and TRBJ1-6; tentatively, D is TRBD1 (5 bases). Sequenced: blood, either unsorted or a sorted T cell fraction (not recorded which). DNA for the CDR3: TGTGCCAGCAGAGAGGGACGTAATTCACCCCTCCACTTT. Translating it yields CASREGRNSPLHF. The variable domain in full, with the rest retrieved from reference TRBV2 and TRBJ1-6, is EPEVTQTPSHQVTQMGQEVILRCVPISNHLYFYWYRQILGQKVEFLVSFYNNEISEKSEIFDDQFSVERPDGSNFTLKIRSTKLEDSAMYFCASREGRNSPLHFGNGTRLTVT.